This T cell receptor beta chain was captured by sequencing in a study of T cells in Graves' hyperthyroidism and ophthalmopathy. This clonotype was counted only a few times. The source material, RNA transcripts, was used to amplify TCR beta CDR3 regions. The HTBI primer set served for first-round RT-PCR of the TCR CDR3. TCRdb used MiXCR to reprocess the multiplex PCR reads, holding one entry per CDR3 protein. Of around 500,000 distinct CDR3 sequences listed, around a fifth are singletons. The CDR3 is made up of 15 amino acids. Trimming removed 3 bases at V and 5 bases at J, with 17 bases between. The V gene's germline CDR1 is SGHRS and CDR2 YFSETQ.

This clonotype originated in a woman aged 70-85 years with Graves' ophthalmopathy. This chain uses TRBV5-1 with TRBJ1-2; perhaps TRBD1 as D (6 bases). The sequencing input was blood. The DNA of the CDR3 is TGCGCCAGCAGCTCCTGGGAAAAGGGGGGGTATGGCTACACCTTC. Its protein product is CASSSWEKGGYGYTF. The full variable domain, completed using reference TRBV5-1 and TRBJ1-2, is KAGVTQTPRYLIKTRGQQVTLSCSPISGHRSVSWYQQTPGQGLQFLFEYFSETQRNKGNFPGRFSGRQFSNSRSEMNVSTLELGDSALYLCASSSWEKGGYGYTFGSGTRLTVV.